The 28 T cell receptor beta chains presented below share a single source sample, sequenced in a study of blood T cell repertoires in COVID-19. Measured with immunoSEQ multiplex PCR; TCRdb has only the in-frame clones, and not every one. The sample holds approximately 200,000 clones, around 89% seen once. The sequenced material came from PBMCs or T cells enriched from blood (not recorded which). These receptors all stem from a young woman in a cohort exposed to, infected with or recovered from COVID-19 (not recorded which).

The chain combines TRBV27 with TRBJ1-5; tentative D call: TRBD1 (6 bases). CDR3 length: 15 amino acids. The ends were cut back, 5 bases at V and 1 base at J, with 12 bases in the middle. From germline, CDR1 is MNHEY and CDR2 SMNVEV (reference sequence). The CDR3 loop is CASSRKGGSNQPQHF. In DNA form, the CDR3 reads TGTGCCAGCAGTCGTAAGGGGGGGAGCAATCAGCCCCAGCATTTT.

The V call is TRBV12-3 or TRBV12-4, the J call TRBJ2-1, with 7 bases matching TRBD2. This CDR3 comprises 13 residues. J was trimmed by 4 bases and V by 5 bases; bases with no gene match: 2. This CDR3 is CASSDGGYNEQFF. CDR3 in DNA: TGTGCCAGCAGTGACGGGGGGTACAATGAGCAGTTCTTC.

J is TRBJ1-4 and V is TRBV9; 8 nucleotides agree with TRBD1. CDR3 size: 14 residues. Germline CDR1 and CDR2: SGDLS and YYNGEE. V was clipped by 4 bases and J by 5 bases; unmatched bases: 4. The CDR3 region is CASSFGTGNEKLFF. As DNA, the CDR3 is TGTGCCAGCAGCTTCGGGACAGGCAATGAAAAACTGTTTTTT.

The chain employs TRBV5-1 and TRBJ1-3; 7 bases align to TRBD1. This CDR3 is built from 15 residues. V shed 4 bases and J 0 bases; nucleotides not matched to a gene: 4. The V gene's germline CDR1 is SGHRS and CDR2 YFSETQ. CDR3 DNA: TGCGCCAGCAGCCTTACAGGGGACTCTGGAAACACCATATATTTT. It encodes CASSLTGDSGNTIYF.

The chain links TRBV7-9 to TRBJ1-5, with D perhaps TRBD1 (6 bases). V dropped 2 bases and J dropped 1 base, with 15 bases sitting between them. CDR1 and CDR2 (germline): SEHNR, FQNEAQ (reference sequence). CDR3 length: 17 residues. DNA for the CDR3: TGTGCCAGCAGCTTATTCGTCACAGGGAAGAGCAATCAGCCCCAGCATTTT. Amino acids: CASSLFVTGKSNQPQHF. The full variable domain, its missing parts supplied by reference TRBV7-9 and TRBJ1-5, is DTGVSQNPRHKITKRGQNVTFRCDPISEHNRLYWYRQTLGQGPEFLTYFQNEAQLEKSRLLSDRFSAERPKGSFSTLEIQRTEQGDSAMYLCASSLFVTGKSNQPQHFGDGTRLSIL.

The V call is TRBV9, the J call TRBJ2-7; TRBD2 might be the D (6 bases). There are 14 residues in the CDR3. V was shortened by 0 bases and J by 6 bases, with 13 bases between the two germline ends. Germline V gives CDR1 SGDLS, CDR2 YYNGEE. The chain's CDR3 is CASSVGGTAFEQYF. In DNA, the CDR3 is TGTGCCAGCAGCGTAGGCGGGACTGCCTTCGAGCAGTACTTC.

This chain joins TRBV14 and TRBJ2-1; maybe TRBD1 (5 bases). The ends were cut back, 4 bases at V and 8 bases at J, with 15 bases in the middle. The germline CDR1 and CDR2 sequences are SGHDN and FVKESK. This CDR3 has 14 amino acids. The DNA for the CDR3 is TGTGCCAGCAGCCGGGAATGGGGCGTCGATGAGCAGTTCTTC. The encoded protein is CASSREWGVDEQFF.

This chain joins TRBV27 and TRBJ2-3; 7 bases map to TRBD1. Germline values: CDR1 MNHEY, CDR2 SMNVEV (reference sequence). This CDR3 has 18 residues. After removal of 0 bases from V and 1 base from J, the junction contained 10 bases not matched to a gene. Here the CDR3 reads CASSLSPTGSGRTDTQYF. The CDR3 nucleotides read TGTGCCAGCAGTTTATCCCCGACAGGGAGTGGTCGCACAGATACGCAGTATTTT.

The chain couples TRBV9 to TRBJ1-1, with 8 positions matching TRBD1. The length of the CDR3 is 12 residues. Trimming removed 3 bases from V and 9 bases from J; junction bases left unmatched: 4. Per the germline V gene, CDR1 is SGDLS and CDR2 is YYNGEE. The CDR3 sequence: CASSARQGQAFF. DNA of the CDR3: TGTGCCAGCAGCGCAAGACAGGGGCAAGCTTTCTTT.

The CDR3 DNA reads TGTGCCAGCGGCGGGGGGGAGACCCAGTACTTC. Protein: CASGGGETQYF. This chain links TRBV28 with TRBJ2-5; 8 bases match TRBD2. CDR1 and CDR2 (germline): MDHEN, SYDVKM. V gave up 8 bases and J gave up 5 bases; unmatched junction bases: 1. The CDR3 spans 11 residues.

V gene TRBV2 combines with J gene TRBJ1-2; D is uncertain. Trimming took off 8 bases at V and 4 bases at J, with 14 bases between the two ends. Germline values: CDR1 SNHLY, CDR2 FYNNEI. The CDR3 sequence is 13 residues long. The CDR3 coding sequence is TGTGCCAGCGCTCGACCGGAGAGCTATGGCTACACCTTC. It yields the protein CASARPESYGYTF. The complete variable domain, with remaining parts taken from reference TRBV2 and TRBJ1-2, reads EPEVTQTPSHQVTQMGQEVILRCVPISNHLYFYWYRQILGQKVEFLVSFYNNEISEKSEIFDDQFSVERPDGSNFTLKIRSTKLEDSAMYFCASARPESYGYTFGSGTRLTVV.

V gene TRBV5-1 combines with J gene TRBJ1-1; possible D gene TRBD1, 5 bases. Germline V gene data show CDR1 as SGHRS and CDR2 as YFSETQ. The CDR3 is made up of 14 amino acids. The V end was cut by 4 bases, the J end by 3 bases, with 13 bases between. CDR3 DNA: TGCGCCAGCAGCAGCGGGTGGGGCGACACTGAAGCTTTCTTT. It translates to CASSSGWGDTEAFF.

This chain links TRBV11-3 with TRBJ2-1; D might be TRBD1 (6 bases). Germline V gene lookup returns CDR1 SGHNT and CDR2 YENEEA. Trimming shortened V by 5 bases and J by 9 bases, and 20 bases separated the two germline ends. The CDR3 spans 15 residues. The CDR3 sequence is CASSDRGFSRGEQFF. The CDR3 bases are TGTGCCAGCAGCGATAGGGGATTCTCCAGGGGTGAGCAGTTCTTC.

This sequence joins TRBV6-5 and TRBJ2-7, with 7 bases fitting TRBD1. This CDR3 region has 15 residues. Per the germline V gene, CDR1 is MNHEY and CDR2 is SVGAGI. V gave up 2 bases and J gave up 1 base; unmatched junction bases: 5. The CDR3: CASSYLPTGSYEQYF. Written as DNA, the CDR3 is TGTGCCAGCAGTTACCTTCCGACAGGGTCCTACGAGCAGTACTTC.

V is TRBV11-3 and J is TRBJ2-1, with D tentatively TRBD1 (6 bases). The germline gives CDR1 SGHNT, CDR2 YENEEA. The CDR3 spans 16 residues. Trimming pared 4 bases from V and 0 bases from J, leaving 13 bases between. CDR3 sequence reads: CASSSPTGSSYNEQFF. The CDR3 nucleotides read TGTGCCAGCAGCTCTCCTACAGGGAGCTCCTACAATGAGCAGTTCTTC.

This clone showed up just once. The chain combines TRBV7-9 with TRBJ2-3; 9 bases agree with TRBD2. With 1 base clipped from V and 2 bases from J, the junction kept 7 bases outside the gene matches. The germline V gene encodes CDR1 SEHNR and CDR2 FQNEAQ (reference sequence). The length of the CDR3 is 17 residues. CDR3 sequence (DNA): TGTGCCAGCAGCTTAGGTCGAGCGGGAGGCCTCACAGATACGCAGTATTTT. Its protein is CASSLGRAGGLTDTQYF.

V and J are TRBV2 and TRBJ2-1, with 13 bases fitting TRBD2. The CDR3 loop spans 18 amino acids. The ends lost 2 bases at V and 5 bases at J; junction bases unmatched: 9. Germline V gene sequence: CDR1 SNHLY, CDR2 FYNNEI. CDR3 sequence (DNA): TGTGCCAGCAGTGAATTTATGACTAGCGGGGGGCTAAACAATGAGCAGTTCTTC. The encoded protein is CASSEFMTSGGLNNEQFF.

This chain links TRBV12-3 or TRBV12-4 with TRBJ1-6; weak D call: TRBD1 (5 bases). Deletions cut 4 bases from V and 7 bases from J, with 8 bases between. This CDR3 has 13 residues. CDR3: CASSWTQNSPLHF. DNA of the CDR3: TGTGCCAGCAGTTGGACACAGAATTCACCCCTCCACTTT.

The DNA of the CDR3 is TGTGCCAGCTCACCGCTCGGTGCGGTGCACACTGAAGCTTTCTTT. Translation: CASSPLGAVHTEAFF. The rearrangement uses TRBV18 and TRBJ1-1, with unresolved D. The ends were cut back, 3 bases at V and 3 bases at J, with 14 bases in the middle. CDR1 and CDR2 from the germline V gene are KGHSH and LQKENI. The CDR3 runs to 15 residues.

This clone was seen only once. The chain joins TRBV11-2 to TRBJ2-3; D possibly corresponds to TRBD1 (5 bases). V dropped 1 base and J dropped 9 bases, with 20 bases sitting between them. The CDR3 has 16 residues. Per germline, CDR1 SGHAT and CDR2 FQNNGV. CDR3 loop: CASSLGERPDPGTQYF. In DNA form, the CDR3 reads TGTGCCAGCAGCTTAGGAGAGAGACCGGACCCAGGGACGCAGTATTTT.

V gene TRBV19 combines with J gene TRBJ1-2; TRBD1 matches 7 bases. Germline V gives CDR1 LNHDA, CDR2 SQIVND (reference sequence). The CDR3 consists of 16 residues. V was clipped by 0 bases and J by 7 bases; unmatched bases: 11. CDR3 DNA sequence: TGTGCCAGTAGTATAGAGAATCGACAGGGAAAGGGTGGCTACACCTTC. Protein sequence: CASSIENRQGKGGYTF.

The chain links TRBV7-6 to TRBJ1-1, with D uncertain. The CDR3 sequence is 13 residues long. Per the germline V gene, CDR1 is SGHVS and CDR2 is FNYEAQ. V lost 2 bases and J lost 0, with 4 bases in between. CDR3 DNA sequence: TGTGCCAGCAGCTTACAGATGAACACTGAAGCTTTCTTT. It translates to CASSLQMNTEAFF. Drawing the rest from reference TRBV7-6 and TRBJ1-1, the complete variable domain is GAGVSQSPRYKVTKRGQDVALRCDPISGHVSLYWYRQALGQGPEFLTYFNYEAQQDKSGLPNDRFSAERPEGSISTLTIQRTEQRDSAMYRCASSLQMNTEAFFGQGTRLTVV.

This chain uses TRBV6-1 with TRBJ1-1; D is undetermined. Looked up from germline, CDR1 is MNHNS and CDR2 is SASEGT. This CDR3 spans 13 amino acids. The ends were cut back, 3 bases at V and 0 bases at J, with 5 bases in the middle. The CDR3 sequence: CASSDGVNTEAFF. CDR3 nucleotide sequence: TGTGCCAGCAGTGACGGAGTGAACACTGAAGCTTTCTTT.

This chain's CDR3 is CASSTRTSGGDPDTQYF. The CDR3 nucleotides are TGTGCCAGCAGCACCCGGACTAGCGGGGGGGACCCGGATACGCAGTATTTT. V gene TRBV9 combines with J gene TRBJ2-3, with TRBD2 identical over 15 bases. CDR1 and CDR2 (germline): SGDLS, YYNGEE. The trim removed 4 bases at V and 6 bases at J, leaving 9 bases unmatched. This CDR3 spans 17 amino acids.

The rearrangement joins TRBV5-1 to TRBJ1-1, with D unresolved. CDR3 size: 13 residues. Germline V CDR1 and CDR2: SGHRS, YFSETQ. The V gene lost 4 bases and the J gene lost 1 base, with 8 bases spanning the gap. CDR3 in amino acids: CASSQAGNTEAFF. CDR3 bases: TGCGCCAGCAGCCAGGCTGGGAACACTGAAGCTTTCTTT.

The V call is TRBV6-2 or TRBV6-3, the J call TRBJ2-1, with D possibly matching TRBD2 (6 bases). The CDR3 covers 16 residues. Germline V gene sequence: CDR1 MNHEY, CDR2 SVGEGT. Trimming left V 0 bases short and J 0 bases short, with 9 bases between. The CDR3 reads CASSYSVGSSYNEQFF. DNA for the CDR3: TGTGCCAGCAGTTACTCGGTCGGGAGCTCCTACAATGAGCAGTTCTTC.

V usage is TRBV5-1 and J usage is TRBJ2-2, with D perhaps matching TRBD2 (5 bases). This CDR3 region has 16 residues. The germline V gene encodes CDR1 SGHRS and CDR2 YFSETQ. V was pared by 0 bases and J by 2 bases, with 11 bases between. CDR3 amino acids: CASSLAARANTGELFF. The CDR3 region has the DNA TGCGCCAGCAGCTTGGCCGCGCGGGCTAACACCGGGGAGCTGTTTTTT.

This sequence joins TRBV6-6 and TRBJ1-5; TRBD1 aligns across 8 bases. The CDR3 contains 14 residues. Germline V gives CDR1 MNHNY, CDR2 SVGAGI (reference sequence). J was trimmed by 7 bases and V by 6 bases; bases with no gene match: 8. The CDR3 spells CASSRNRGNQPQHF. DNA for the CDR3: TGTGCCAGCAGCCGCAACAGGGGGAACCAGCCCCAGCATTTT.